A single sample is the source of the 28 T cell receptor beta chains below, sequenced in a study of cytomegalovirus exposure and HLA in healthy donors. This PCR relied on a set of 60 Vbeta primers and 13 Jbeta primers. Some clones are missing from TCRdb's copy, which holds only in-frame ones; the method was immunoSEQ multiplex PCR. The table has over 150,000 clones, about 65% seen once. The sequenced sample consisted of PBMCs. These receptors were taken from a woman in her 30s in good health and CMV-seronegative.

The rearrangement uses TRBV21-1 and TRBJ1-5; the table names TRBD1, a call not compared with the DNA. TRBV21-1 is a pseudogene segment. This CDR3 is 13 amino acids long. The CDR3 spells CASSTGRNQPQHF. DNA for the CDR3: TGTGCCAGCAGCACAGGCCGGAATCAGCCCCAGCATTTT.

This clone has only a few counts. The chain employs TRBV4-1 and TRBJ1-2; a possible D gene is TRBD1 (5 bases). The V end lost 0 bases, the J end lost 8 bases, and 13 bases lay between the germline ends. From germline, CDR1 is MGHRA and CDR2 YSYEKL. This CDR3 has 14 amino acids. The CDR3: CASSQDSGVLGYTF. The DNA of the CDR3 is TGCGCCAGCAGCCAAGATTCGGGGGTTTTGGGCTACACCTTC.

This clone has a single count. This chain joins TRBV30 and TRBJ1-1; D may be TRBD1 (5 bases). From germline, CDR1 is GTSNPN and CDR2 SVGIG (reference sequence). This CDR3 is 12 amino acids long. V lost 0 bases and J lost 5, with 7 bases in between. In nucleotides, the CDR3 is TGTGCCTGGAGTGTACGGGGGACTGAAGCTTTCTTT. Amino acid sequence: CAWSVRGTEAFF.

The J gene is TRBJ1-2, the V gene TRBV7-8, with 7 bases that match TRBD1. This CDR3 spans 14 amino acids. J lost 6 bases, V lost 4 bases, and 8 bases had no gene match. CDR1 is SGHVS and CDR2 is FQNEAQ in the germline V gene. The DNA for the CDR3 is TGTGCCAGCAGCTCACGGACAGGAGAGGATGGCTACACCTTC. Its protein is CASSSRTGEDGYTF.

This clone was counted a few times. The chain links TRBV7-9 to TRBJ1-4; D is possibly TRBD1 (5 bases). V lost 4 bases and J lost 0, with 6 bases in between. CDR1 is SEHNR, CDR2 FQNEAQ, per germline (reference sequence). The CDR3 totals 14 residues. The CDR3 DNA follows: TGTGCCAGCAGCTGGGGGGCAACTAATGAAAAACTGTTTTTT. Translated: CASSWGATNEKLFF.

The chain has TRBV19 and TRBJ1-3, with D possibly TRBD1 on 5 matching bases. The V gene's germline CDR1 is LNHDA and CDR2 SQIVND (reference sequence). The CDR3 consists of 15 residues. V was shortened by 5 bases and J by 0 bases, with 11 bases between the two germline ends. The CDR3 DNA follows: TGTGCCAGTAGTCCAACAGGTACCTCTGGAAACACCATATATTTT. Translation gives CASSPTGTSGNTIYF.

The J gene is TRBJ1-4, the V gene TRBV4-2; tentative D call: TRBD1 (6 bases). The CDR3 consists of 15 residues. Trimming removed 5 bases at V and 3 bases at J, with 13 bases between. Germline CDR1 LGHNA, CDR2 YNFKEQ. CDR3: CASSEQGEANEKLFF. CDR3 DNA: TGTGCCAGCAGCGAACAGGGAGAGGCTAATGAAAAACTGTTTTTT.

V usage is TRBV19 and J usage is TRBJ1-1; 11 nucleotides line up with TRBD1. The CDR3 runs 19 residues. Germline values: CDR1 LNHDA, CDR2 SQIVND (reference sequence). V lost 4 bases and J lost 1; bases outside the gene matches: 14. CDR3 in DNA: TGTGCCAGTAGTAGCGGGACAGGGGGGGCTTTAGCGGCGAACACTGAAGCTTTCTTT. Its translation is CASSSGTGGALAANTEAFF. The variable domain in full, completed from reference TRBV19 and TRBJ1-1, reads DGGITQSPKYLFRKEGQNVTLSCEQNLNHDAMYWYRQDPGQGLRLIYYSQIVNDFQKGDIAEGYSVSREKKESFPLTVTSAQKNPTAFYLCASSSGTGGALAANTEAFFGQGTRLTVV.

Only one count was recorded for this clone. V is TRBV28 and J is TRBJ1-5; TRBD1 matches 8 bases. CDR1 and CDR2 (germline): MDHEN, SYDVKM. CDR3 length: 15 residues. J lost 4 bases, V lost 4 bases, and 6 bases had no gene match. The CDR3 DNA reads as TGTGCCAGCAGTTGGGGACAGGTTGGTAATCAGCCCCAGCATTTT. Amino acids: CASSWGQVGNQPQHF. Supplemented by reference TRBV28 and TRBJ1-5, the full variable domain reads DVKVTQSSRYLVKRTGEKVFLECVQDMDHENMFWYRQDPGLGLRLIYFSYDVKMKEKGDIPEGYSVSREKKERFSLILESASTNQTSMYLCASSWGQVGNQPQHFGDGTRLSIL.

The V gene is TRBV4-1, the J gene TRBJ2-2, with 11 bases matching TRBD2. From germline, CDR1 is MGHRA and CDR2 YSYEKL. The V gene end was trimmed by 0 bases and the J gene end by 6 bases; junction bases not matched to a gene: 6. The CDR3 sequence is 17 residues long. The CDR3 bases are TGCGCCAGCAGCCAAGATCCCTCTAGCGGGAGGTCCGGGGAGCTGTTTTTT. Encoded protein: CASSQDPSSGRSGELFF.

This clone came up a few times. The V gene is TRBV29-1, the J gene TRBJ2-5; possible D gene TRBD1, 5 bases. V was pared by 6 bases and J by 1 base, with 15 bases between. From germline, CDR1 is SQVTM and CDR2 ANQGSEA. This CDR3 comprises 14 residues. CDR3 in amino acids: CSVGRVTGQETQYF. In DNA, the CDR3 is TGCAGCGTCGGCAGGGTGACGGGCCAAGAGACCCAGTACTTC.

The V gene is TRBV9, the J gene TRBJ2-1; 8 bases are a match to TRBD2. This CDR3 comprises 15 residues. V shed 0 bases, J shed 6 bases, and the junction held 5 bases outside the gene matches. Looked up from germline, CDR1 is SGDLS and CDR2 is YYNGEE. The CDR3 region is CASSVGGTSSNEQFF. CDR3 nucleotide sequence: TGTGCCAGCAGCGTAGGTGGGACTAGTTCCAATGAGCAGTTCTTC.

The chain links TRBV28 to TRBJ2-1; TRBD2 agrees at 10 bases. In germline, CDR1 is MDHEN, CDR2 SYDVKM. This CDR3 contains 21 residues. Trimming cost V 5 bases and J 2 bases; bases outside gene matches: 21. In nucleotides, the CDR3 is TGTGCCAGCAGTCATCTCCTCGACAGCGGGAGGGTAGCGGGAACCTACAATGAGCAGTTCTTC. It is translated as CASSHLLDSGRVAGTYNEQFF.

The V and J genes are TRBV6-5 and TRBJ1-2; D remains ambiguous. V was trimmed by 0 bases and J by 8 bases, leaving 10 bases between them. CDR1 and CDR2 from the germline V gene are MNHEY and SVGAGI. The CDR3 length is 13 residues. CDR3 in amino acids: CASSYSSGEGYTF. In DNA, the CDR3 is TGTGCCAGCAGTTACTCGTCCGGTGAAGGCTACACCTTC.

The table lists this clone with a few counts. The CDR3: CASSLDGTGRSGNTIYF. In DNA, the CDR3 is TGTGCCAGCAGTTTGGACGGGACAGGTCGCTCTGGAAACACCATATATTTT. The chain is built from TRBV27 and TRBJ1-3, with 8 bases that match TRBD1. Germline V gene lookup returns CDR1 MNHEY and CDR2 SMNVEV (reference sequence). CDR3 size: 17 residues. Germline trimming cut 3 bases from V and 0 bases from J; bases unmatched to any gene: 7.

This chain uses TRBV4-2 with TRBJ2-5; D might be TRBD2 (6 bases). V lost 4 bases and J 7 bases, leaving 19 bases between the germline ends. CDR1 is LGHNA and CDR2 is YNFKEQ in the germline V gene. This CDR3 region has 15 residues. CDR3 residues: CASSPRLVPITTQYF. In DNA form, the CDR3 reads TGTGCCAGCAGCCCCCGACTAGTCCCTATCACGACCCAGTACTTC.

The gene calls are TRBV5-4 and TRBJ2-5, with a possible D match to TRBD1 (5 bases). The CDR3 runs 15 residues. CDR1 is SGHNT, CDR2 YYREEE, per germline (reference sequence). The V and J ends lost 1 base and 3 bases respectively, with 13 bases between them. This CDR3 reads CASSLMWGGKETQYF. The CDR3 DNA reads TGTGCCAGCAGCTTGATGTGGGGCGGAAAAGAGACCCAGTACTTC.

The chain combines TRBV30 with TRBJ1-1, with D possibly being TRBD1 (5 bases). V lost 4 bases and J 6 bases, leaving 9 bases between the germline ends. The germline V gene encodes CDR1 GTSNPN and CDR2 SVGIG (reference sequence). CDR3 size: 11 residues. CDR3 protein: CAWKTGSEAFF. CDR3 sequence (DNA): TGTGCCTGGAAAACAGGATCTGAAGCTTTCTTT.

V gene TRBV6-4 combines with J gene TRBJ1-1; TRBD1 matches at 8 bases. This CDR3 is built from 14 residues. The germline V gene has CDR1 MRHNA and CDR2 SNTAGT. The J segment lost 5 bases and the V segment lost 4 bases, leaving 6 bases of the junction unmatched. The CDR3 DNA is TGTGCCAGCAGTGCCCTACAGGGGGAGACTGAAGCTTTCTTT. It specifies CASSALQGETEAFF.

V and J are TRBV6-5 and TRBJ1-1, with 7 nucleotides matching TRBD1. The V gene's germline CDR1 is MNHEY and CDR2 SVGAGI. There are 14 residues in the CDR3. The J segment lost 11 bases and the V segment lost 2 bases, leaving 11 bases of the junction unmatched. The CDR3 region has the DNA TGTGCCAGCAGTTACACTCAATCCGGGACAGAGGCTTTCTTT. Its translation: CASSYTQSGTEAFF.

J is TRBJ2-5 and V is TRBV7-2; TRBD1 matches 7 bases. The V and J ends lost 6 bases and 12 bases, in that order; junction bases with no gene match: 7. Germline V gene data show CDR1 as SGHTA and CDR2 as FQGNSA. The CDR3 loop spans 11 amino acids. The CDR3 nucleotides are TGTGCCAGCAGTTTAATGGGACAGAAGTACTTC. As protein: CASSLMGQKYF.

V usage is TRBV21-1 and J usage is TRBJ2-7; TRBD1 was called by the table and not checked on the DNA. TRBV21-1 is described as a pseudogene. CDR3 size: 14 residues. The CDR3 coding sequence is TGTGCCAGCATACCCGGGACAGGACTCTACGAGCAGTACTTC. This encodes CASIPGTGLYEQYF.

Concerning this clone: Germline is not matched at one junction end, which may reflect a read error. The gene calls are TRBV7-9 and TRBJ2-7, with D tentatively TRBD1 (5 bases). Germline V gene sequence: CDR1 SEHNR, CDR2 FQNEAQ (reference sequence). The CDR3 runs 13 residues. CDR3 in DNA: TGTTCCAGCAGCACAGGTAGAAGCTACGAGCAGTACTTC. The encoded protein is CSSSTGRSYEQYF.

Regarding this clone: This CDR3 is also generated by other DNA sequences in the sample. This chain joins TRBV5-6 and TRBJ2-3; D call uncertain. The germline gives CDR1 SGHDT, CDR2 YYEEEE. V lost 1 base, J lost 1 base, and 7 bases lay in between. CDR3 length: 14 residues. CDR3 coding DNA: TGTGCCAGCAGCTTGCTTTCGGGCACAGATACGCAGTATTTT. Residues: CASSLLSGTDTQYF.

This clone was seen just once. The V and J genes are TRBV10-3 and TRBJ2-2, with a weak D call TRBD2 (5 bases). Trimming removed 4 bases from V and 7 bases from J, with 7 bases in between. This CDR3 is built from 12 residues. Germline loops: CDR1 ENHRY, CDR2 SYGVKD. The CDR3 nucleotides read TGTGCCATCAGTGGAGGGATCGGGGAGCTGTTTTTT. Translated, it gives CAISGGIGELFF.

This clone has a handful of counts. This chain links TRBV2 with TRBJ2-7; TRBD2 matches at 9 bases. The trim removed 2 bases at V and 4 bases at J, leaving 9 bases unmatched. Germline lookup yields CDR1 SNHLY and CDR2 FYNNEI. This CDR3 has 16 amino acids. CDR3 region: CASSEIVGSGSYEQYF. In DNA form, the CDR3 reads TGTGCCAGCAGTGAAATAGTGGGTAGCGGGAGTTACGAGCAGTACTTC.

The CDR3: CASGLALGGMDTQYF. CDR3 bases: TGTGCTAGTGGTTTGGCACTCGGGGGGATGGATACGCAGTATTTT. The chain links TRBV12-5 to TRBJ2-3; 7 nucleotides align to TRBD2. This CDR3 has 15 amino acids. From germline, CDR1 is LGHNT and CDR2 FRNRAP. Losses at the gene ends were 1 base for V and 6 bases for J; bases not matched to a gene: 7.

This chain joins TRBV28 and TRBJ1-2; the D gene is possibly TRBD1 (6 bases). V shed 7 bases and J shed 3 bases, with 15 bases lying between them. The CDR3 covers 14 residues. Germline V gives CDR1 MDHEN, CDR2 SYDVKM. This CDR3 is CASTVEGEYYGYTF. CDR3 nucleotide sequence: TGTGCCAGCACTGTAGAGGGGGAATACTATGGCTACACCTTC.